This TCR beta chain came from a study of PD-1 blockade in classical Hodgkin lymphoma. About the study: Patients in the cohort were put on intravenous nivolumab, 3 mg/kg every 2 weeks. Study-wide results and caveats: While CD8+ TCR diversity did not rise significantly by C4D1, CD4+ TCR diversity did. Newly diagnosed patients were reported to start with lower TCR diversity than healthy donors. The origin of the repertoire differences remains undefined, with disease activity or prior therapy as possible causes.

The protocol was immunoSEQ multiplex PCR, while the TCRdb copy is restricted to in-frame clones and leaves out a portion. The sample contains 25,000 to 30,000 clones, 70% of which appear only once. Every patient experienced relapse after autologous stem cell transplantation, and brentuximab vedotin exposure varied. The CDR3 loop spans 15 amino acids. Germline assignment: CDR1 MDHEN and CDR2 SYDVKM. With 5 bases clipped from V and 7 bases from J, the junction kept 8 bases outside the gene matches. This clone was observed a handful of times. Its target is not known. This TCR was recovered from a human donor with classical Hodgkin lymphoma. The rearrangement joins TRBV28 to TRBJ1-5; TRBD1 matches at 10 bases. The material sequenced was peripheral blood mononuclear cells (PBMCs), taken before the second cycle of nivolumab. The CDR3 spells CASSASGTGVQPQHF. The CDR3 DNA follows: TGTGCCAGCAGTGCCTCCGGGACAGGGGTACAGCCCCAGCATTTT.